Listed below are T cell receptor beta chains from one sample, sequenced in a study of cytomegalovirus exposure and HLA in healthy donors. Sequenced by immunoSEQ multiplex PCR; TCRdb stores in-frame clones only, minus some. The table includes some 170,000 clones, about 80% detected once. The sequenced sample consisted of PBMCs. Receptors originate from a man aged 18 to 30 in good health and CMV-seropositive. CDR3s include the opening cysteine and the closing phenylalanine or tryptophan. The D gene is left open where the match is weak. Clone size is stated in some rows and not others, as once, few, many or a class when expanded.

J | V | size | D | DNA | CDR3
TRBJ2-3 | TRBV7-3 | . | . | TGTGCCAGCAGCTTACGGGATTCTACGGATACGCAGTATTTT | CASSLRDSTDTQYF
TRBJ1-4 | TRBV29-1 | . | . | TGCAGCGTTTGGGGCCCCGAAACTAATGAAAAACTGTTTTTT | CSVWGPETNEKLFF
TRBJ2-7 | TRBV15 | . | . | TGTGCCACCAGCAGGGTGGGAGGTGGGGGAGAAGAGCAGTACTTC | CATSRVGGGGEEQYF
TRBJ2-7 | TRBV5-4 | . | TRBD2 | TGTGCCAGCAGCTTGGGGTCGAGCGGGAGGTTCGACGAGCAGTACTTC | CASSLGSSGRFDEQYF
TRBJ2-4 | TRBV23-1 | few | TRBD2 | TGCGCCAGCAGTCAATCCTCTAACGGGGGGAAAGGTCAGTACTTC | CASSQSSNGGKGQYF
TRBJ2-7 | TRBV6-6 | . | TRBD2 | TGTGCCAGCAGTAAAAGCGGGAGCGCGTACGAGCAGTACTTC | CASSKSGSAYEQYF
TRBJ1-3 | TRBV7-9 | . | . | TGTGCCAGCAGAGGGGTAACTGGAAACACCATATATTTT | CASRGVTGNTIYF
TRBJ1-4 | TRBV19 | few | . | TGTGCCAGTAGTAACAGGGCAACTAATGAAAAACTGTTTTTT | CASSNRATNEKLFF
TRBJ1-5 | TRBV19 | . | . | TGTGCCAGTAGTGCGACAGATGAGGGCAATCAGCCCCAGCATTTT | CASSATDEGNQPQHF
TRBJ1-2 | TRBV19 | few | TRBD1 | TGTGCCAGTAGTACAACCCAGGGGGCGCTTGGCTACACCTTC | CASSTTQGALGYTF
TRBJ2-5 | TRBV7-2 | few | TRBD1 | TGTGCCAGCAGCCTACAGGGGCTACAAGAGACCCAGTACTTC | CASSLQGLQETQYF
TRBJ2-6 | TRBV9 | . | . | TGTGCCAGCAGCGTAGGGCCAGGGGGGTTTTCCGGGGCCAACGTCCTGACTTTC | CASSVGPGGFSGANVLTF
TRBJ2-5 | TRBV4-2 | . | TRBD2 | TGTGCCAGCAGCCAAGGGGTCAGGCTAGCGGGTGCCTACCAAGAGACCCAGTACTTC | CASSQGVRLAGAYQETQYF
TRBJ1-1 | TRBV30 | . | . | TGTGCCTGGAGTCGGTTGAACACTGAAGCTTTCTTT | CAWSRLNTEAFF
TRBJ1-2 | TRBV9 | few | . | TGTGCCAGCAGCCGGGTTGGCTCCTATGGCTACACCTTC | CASSRVGSYGYTF
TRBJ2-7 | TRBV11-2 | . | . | TGTGCCAGCAGTCGGGCAGGGCGCTCCTACGAGCAGTACTTC | CASSRAGRSYEQYF
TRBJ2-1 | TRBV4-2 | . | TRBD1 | TGTGCCAGCAGCCAAGATCTCGGGCCAGGGGGTGAGCAGTTCTTC | CASSQDLGPGGEQFF
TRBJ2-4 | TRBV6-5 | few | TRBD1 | TGTGCCAGCAGGCCGACAGGGGCGAACATTCAGTACTTC | CASRPTGANIQYF
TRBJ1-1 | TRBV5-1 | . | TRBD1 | TGCGCCAGCAGCTTCTTGGGCTCCCAGGGGGCGTTGACTGAAGCTTTCTTT | CASSFLGSQGALTEAFF
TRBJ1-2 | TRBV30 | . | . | TGTGCCTGGAGTTCGGGGGGCTATGGCTACACCTTC | CAWSSGGYGYTF
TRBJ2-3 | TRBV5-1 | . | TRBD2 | TGCGCCAGCAGGGCCGGGACTAGCGGGAGATCCCCAGATACGCAGTATTTT | CASRAGTSGRSPDTQYF
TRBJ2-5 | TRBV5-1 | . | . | TGCGCCAGCAGCTCCCAGTTGGGGCAGCAGGAGACCCAGTACTTC | CASSSQLGQQETQYF
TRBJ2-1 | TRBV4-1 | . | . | TGCGCCAGCAGCCAAGATTTGGGTGGGGGAGGCAATGAGCAGTTCTTC | CASSQDLGGGGNEQFF
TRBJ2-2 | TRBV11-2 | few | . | TGTGCCAGCGCCCCAACCCGCGCGAACACCGGGGAGCTGTTTTTT | CASAPTRANTGELFF
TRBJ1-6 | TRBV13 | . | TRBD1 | TGTGCCAGCAGCCCCCACAGGGGGCAGGTTTCACCCCTCCACTTT | CASSPHRGQVSPLHF
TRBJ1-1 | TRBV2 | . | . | TGTGCCAGCAGTGAAGTCGCAGGAATGAACACTGAAGCTTTCTTT | CASSEVAGMNTEAFF
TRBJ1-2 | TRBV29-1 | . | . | TGCAGCGTGGAGGAGCTAGCTAACTATGGCTACACCTTC | CSVEELANYGYTF
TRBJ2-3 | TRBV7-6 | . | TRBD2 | TGTGCCAGCAGTATCATCCCGGGGGGGGCCGAAGCGCAGTATTTT | CASSIIPGGAEAQYF
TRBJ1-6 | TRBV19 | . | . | TGTGCCAGTATTAGACAGCCAGAACCACCCCTCCACTTT | CASIRQPEPPLHF
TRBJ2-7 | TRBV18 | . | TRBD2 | TGTGCCAGCTCACTCGGACTAGCGGGAGGTCAGCCCCTCGAGCAGTACTTC | CASSLGLAGGQPLEQYF
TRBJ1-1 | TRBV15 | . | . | TGTGCCACCAGCACCACAAAGAACACTGAAGCTTTCTTT | CATSTTKNTEAFF